This paragraph reports one T cell receptor beta chain. This sample was included in a study of cytomegalovirus exposure and HLA in healthy donors. Sequencing was performed with immunoSEQ multiplex PCR; in TCRdb, only in-frame clones are kept and a portion is missing. The sample has 100,000 or so clones; 85% to 90% are singletons. This CDR3 contains 13 residues. V shed 8 bases and J 7 bases; nucleotides not matched to a gene: 6. The germline CDR1 and CDR2 sequences are LGHNT and FRNRAP. This TCR was sampled from a woman aged 18-29 years in good health and CMV-seropositive. The specimen sequenced was PBMCs. The chain employs TRBV12-5 and TRBJ2-7, with 12 bases that match TRBD1. In DNA, the CDR3 is TGTGCTAGTCAGGGACAGGGGGCCGGGGAGCAGTACTTC. Encoded protein: CASQGQGAGEQYF.